Below, 23 T cell receptor beta chains from the same sample are listed, as sequenced in a study of blood T cell repertoires in COVID-19. Using immunoSEQ multiplex PCR, the repertoire was profiled, and TCRdb retains in-frame clones only, with some absent. The sample yields approximately 210,000 clones, roughly 87% seen once. Input material: peripheral blood. These receptors originate from a man between 40 and 49 years old with active or convalescent COVID-19.

The chain employs TRBV3-1 (or the pseudogene TRBV3-2) and TRBJ1-2, with a possible D match to TRBD1 (6 bases). V was clipped by 4 bases and J by 4 bases, with 10 bases between them. The CDR3 is made up of 13 amino acids. Germline lookup yields CDR1 LGHDT and CDR2 YNNKEL (reference sequence). The CDR3 bases are TGTGCCAGCAGCCTCCTGGACAGCTATGGCTACACCTTC. Protein: CASSLLDSYGYTF.

The gene calls are TRBV6-2 or TRBV6-3 and TRBJ1-5; the match to TRBD1 covers 7 bases. CDR3 size: 16 residues. V shed 2 bases and J 5 bases; nucleotides not matched to a gene: 9. Germline V CDR1 and CDR2: MNHEY, SVGEGT. DNA for the CDR3: TGTGCCAGCAGTTACCCCGAACGACAGGGAGATCAGCCCCAGCATTTT. It specifies CASSYPERQGDQPQHF.

The J gene is TRBJ2-1, the V gene TRBV15, with 7 positions matching TRBD2. CDR1 is LNHNV, CDR2 YYDKDF, per germline (reference sequence). The CDR3 runs to 15 residues. V was clipped by 2 bases and J by 5 bases; unmatched bases: 6. The CDR3 loop is CATSRYSGLNNEQFF. Written as DNA, the CDR3 is TGTGCCACCAGCAGATACTCGGGACTAAACAATGAGCAGTTCTTC.

This chain links TRBV24-1 with TRBJ1-2; 8 bases agree with TRBD1. The V and J ends lost 6 bases and 8 bases, in that order; junction bases with no gene match: 7. The CDR3 length is 13 residues. CDR1 KGHDR and CDR2 SFDVKD come from the germline V gene. The CDR3 nucleotides read TGTGCCACCAGTACCGGACAGGGAAGGGGCTACACCTTC. Amino acid sequence: CATSTGQGRGYTF.

V and J are TRBV5-1 and TRBJ2-7, with 7 bases lining up with TRBD1. J gave up 6 bases and V 5 bases, and 8 bases lay outside the gene matches. The germline CDR1 and CDR2 sequences are SGHRS and YFSETQ. The CDR3 covers 13 residues. The CDR3 reads CASRTGAGFEQYF. DNA for the CDR3: TGCGCCAGCAGAACAGGGGCAGGATTCGAGCAGTACTTC. Combining the CDR3 with reference TRBV5-1 and TRBJ2-7 gives the whole variable domain KAGVTQTPRYLIKTRGQQVTLSCSPISGHRSVSWYQQTPGQGLQFLFEYFSETQRNKGNFPGRFSGRQFSNSRSEMNVSTLELGDSALYLCASRTGAGFEQYFGPGTRLTVT.

V usage is TRBV7-8 and J usage is TRBJ2-7, with D tentatively TRBD2 (7 bases). The germline V and J ends were trimmed by 1 base and 5 bases, with 9 bases remaining between them. The CDR3 has 13 amino acids. CDR1 is SGHVS, CDR2 FQNEAQ, per germline. As DNA, the CDR3 is TGTGCCAGCAGCTTAGGGGGGGGGCACGAGCAGTACTTC. It encodes CASSLGGGHEQYF.

The J gene is TRBJ2-5, the V gene TRBV19; a weak D match, TRBD2 (6 bases). The germline V and J ends were trimmed by 1 base and 5 bases, with 11 bases remaining between them. Germline V gene lookup returns CDR1 LNHDA and CDR2 SQIVND (reference sequence). The length of the CDR3 is 14 residues. The DNA for the CDR3 is TGTGCCAGTAGTATAGCGCGGGGTGCGGAGACCCAGTACTTC. The encoded protein is CASSIARGAETQYF.

The rearrangement uses TRBV24-1 and TRBJ2-1, with TRBD1 as a possible D gene (6 bases). The CDR3 is 11 residues long. Germline V gene sequence: CDR1 KGHDR, CDR2 SFDVKD. Trimming cost V 9 bases and J 4 bases, with 6 bases left between them. CDR3 sequence reads: CATGQYNEQFF. CDR3 coding DNA: TGTGCCACCGGACAGTACAATGAGCAGTTCTTC.

The V call is TRBV7-8, the J call TRBJ1-2; D not resolved. CDR1 is SGHVS, CDR2 FQNEAQ, per germline. V dropped 2 bases and J dropped 4 bases, with 11 bases sitting between them. This CDR3 comprises 14 residues. The DNA for the CDR3 is TGTGCCAGCAGCTTAAACCCAGGACTCTATGGCTACACCTTC. Amino acids: CASSLNPGLYGYTF.

This clone was counted a single time. The chain uses TRBV18 and TRBJ2-2; perhaps TRBD1 as D (6 bases). The CDR3 extends over 15 amino acids. Trimming cost V 2 bases and J 0 bases, with 7 bases left between them. In germline, CDR1 is KGHSH, CDR2 LQKENI. CDR3: CASSPGGSNTGELFF. In DNA form, the CDR3 reads TGTGCCAGCTCACCAGGGGGCTCGAACACCGGGGAGCTGTTTTTT.

This rearrangement joins TRBV24-1 to TRBJ1-1; 11 bases match TRBD1. The CDR3 covers 15 residues. The trim removed 3 bases at V and 3 bases at J, leaving 2 bases unmatched. Germline-derived CDR1 and CDR2 are KGHDR and SFDVKD. The CDR3 loop reads CATSDPGQGDTEAFF. For the CDR3, the DNA is TGTGCCACCAGTGATCCGGGACAGGGGGACACTGAAGCTTTCTTT.

This sequence joins TRBV7-9 and TRBJ2-3; 8 nucleotides align to TRBD1. Germline trimming cut 5 bases from V and 1 base from J; bases unmatched to any gene: 8. Germline V gene data show CDR1 as SEHNR and CDR2 as FQNEAQ (reference sequence). The CDR3 extends over 16 amino acids. The CDR3: CASSPRDRTRTDTQYF. The CDR3 DNA is TGTGCCAGCAGCCCCAGGGACAGGACGCGCACAGATACGCAGTATTTT.

In nucleotides, the CDR3 is TGTGCCAGCGGGACAGCTAATGAAAAACTGTTTTTT. This translates into CASGTANEKLFF. The gene calls are TRBV6-6 and TRBJ1-4, with 7 bases aligning to TRBD1. Germline-derived CDR1 and CDR2 are MNHNY and SVGAGI (reference sequence). V shed 8 bases, J shed 3 bases, and the junction held 0 bases outside the gene matches. This CDR3 is built from 12 residues.

This sequence joins TRBV10-3 and TRBJ2-1, with TRBD1 as a possible D gene (5 bases). CDR3 length equals 14 residues. In germline, CDR1 is ENHRY, CDR2 SYGVKD. V was cut by 6 bases and J by 2 bases, with 11 bases left in between. The CDR3 sequence: CAIRGQDTYNEQFF. DNA for the CDR3: TGTGCCATCAGGGGCCAGGACACCTACAATGAGCAGTTCTTC.

V usage is TRBV27 and J usage is TRBJ2-7, with D perhaps matching TRBD2 (5 bases). Trimming removed 11 bases from V and 0 bases from J, with 17 bases in between. The germline V gene encodes CDR1 MNHEY and CDR2 SMNVEV (reference sequence). This CDR3 is 14 amino acids long. The CDR3 sequence: CASLGVSSSYEQYF. Written as DNA, the CDR3 is TGTGCCTCTCTCGGGGTCTCTAGCTCCTACGAGCAGTACTTC.

This chain connects TRBV5-1 to TRBJ1-6, with D perhaps matching TRBD1 (5 bases). The germline V and J ends were trimmed by 3 bases and 7 bases, with 11 bases remaining between them. There are 14 residues in the CDR3. The germline V gene encodes CDR1 SGHRS and CDR2 YFSETQ. The CDR3 sequence: CASSWRDGNSPLHF. DNA for the CDR3: TGCGCCAGCAGCTGGAGGGACGGGAATTCACCCCTCCACTTT.

The gene calls are TRBV27 and TRBJ1-2, with a tentative D call TRBD1 (5 bases). The V end lost 6 bases, the J end lost 4 bases, and 21 bases lay between the germline ends. Germline V gene data show CDR1 as MNHEY and CDR2 as SMNVEV (reference sequence). This CDR3 contains 16 residues. Here the CDR3 reads CASSPTPPGMVYGYTF. CDR3 coding DNA: TGTGCCAGCAGCCCCACCCCCCCAGGGATGGTCTATGGCTACACCTTC.

The chain is built from TRBV7-9 and TRBJ2-2; possible D gene TRBD2, 5 bases. Germline CDR1 reads SEHNR; CDR2 reads FQNEAQ (reference sequence). The V and J ends lost 5 bases and 7 bases respectively, with 14 bases between them. The CDR3 extends over 14 amino acids. The chain's CDR3 is CASSPSRGFGELFF. The DNA of the CDR3 is TGTGCCAGCAGCCCCTCCCGCGGGTTCGGGGAGCTGTTTTTT.

The chain recombines TRBV2 with TRBJ1-1; the D gene is possibly TRBD1 (6 bases). Trimming stripped 6 bases from V and 2 bases from J, with 10 bases between. The germline gives CDR1 SNHLY, CDR2 FYNNEI. The CDR3 spans 13 residues. Here the CDR3 DNA reads TGTGCCAGCAGATTACAGGGAAACACTGAAGCTTTCTTT. Its protein product is CASRLQGNTEAFF.

This chain connects TRBV14 to TRBJ1-2; D call uncertain. CDR1 and CDR2 from the germline V gene are SGHDN and FVKESK. Trimming cost V 4 bases and J 0 bases, with 12 bases left between them. The CDR3 is 15 residues long. CDR3 DNA: TGTGCCAGCAGCCCCAGCAGGCCTTCTAACTATGGCTACACCTTC. Residues: CASSPSRPSNYGYTF.

The chain joins TRBV28 to TRBJ1-5; TRBD1 matches 7 bases. The CDR3 sequence is 16 residues long. The J segment lost 4 bases and the V segment lost 1 base, leaving 7 bases of the junction unmatched. CDR1 MDHEN and CDR2 SYDVKM come from the germline V gene. Here the CDR3 DNA reads TGTGCCAGCAGTTTATCCCCGGGACAGAGGAATCAGCCCCAGCATTTT. It specifies CASSLSPGQRNQPQHF. Based on the CDR3 plus reference TRBV28 and TRBJ1-5, the full variable domain is DVKVTQSSRYLVKRTGEKVFLECVQDMDHENMFWYRQDPGLGLRLIYFSYDVKMKEKGDIPEGYSVSREKKERFSLILESASTNQTSMYLCASSLSPGQRNQPQHFGDGTRLSIL.

V usage is TRBV5-1 and J usage is TRBJ2-2; perhaps TRBD2 as D (5 bases). Per germline, CDR1 SGHRS and CDR2 YFSETQ. Trimming removed 4 bases at V and 6 bases at J, with 10 bases between. The CDR3 covers 13 residues. The CDR3 DNA sequence: TGCGCCAGCAGCACTAGTCCTCCCGGGGAGCTGTTTTTT. It codes for CASSTSPPGELFF.

The chain joins TRBV5-1 to TRBJ1-4, with TRBD1 matching over 7 bases. J lost 8 bases, V lost 3 bases, and 10 bases had no gene match. Germline V gene data show CDR1 as SGHRS and CDR2 as YFSETQ. The CDR3 length is 15 residues. The CDR3 DNA is TGCGCCAGCAGCTCTGGAAGGGGGCCTGGGGAAAAACTGTTTTTT. It codes for CASSSGRGPGEKLFF.